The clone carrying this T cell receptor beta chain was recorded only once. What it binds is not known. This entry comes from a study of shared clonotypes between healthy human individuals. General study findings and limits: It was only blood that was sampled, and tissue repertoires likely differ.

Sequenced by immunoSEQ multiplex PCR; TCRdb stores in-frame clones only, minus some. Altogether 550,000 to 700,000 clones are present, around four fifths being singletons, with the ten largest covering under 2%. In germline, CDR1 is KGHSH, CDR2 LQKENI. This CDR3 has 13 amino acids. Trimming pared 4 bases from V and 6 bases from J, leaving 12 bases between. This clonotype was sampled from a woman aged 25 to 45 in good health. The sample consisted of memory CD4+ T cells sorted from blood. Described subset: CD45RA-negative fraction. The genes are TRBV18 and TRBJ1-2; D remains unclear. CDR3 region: CASSRRPAHGYTF. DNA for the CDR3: TGTGCCAGCTCACGAAGACCAGCCCATGGCTACACCTTC. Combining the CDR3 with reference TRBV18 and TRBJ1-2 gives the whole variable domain NAGVMQNPRHLVRRRGQEARLRCSPMKGHSHVYWYRQLPEEGLKFMVYLQKENIIDESGMPKERFSAEFPKEGPSILRIQQVVRGDSAAYFCASSRRPAHGYTFGSGTRLTVV.